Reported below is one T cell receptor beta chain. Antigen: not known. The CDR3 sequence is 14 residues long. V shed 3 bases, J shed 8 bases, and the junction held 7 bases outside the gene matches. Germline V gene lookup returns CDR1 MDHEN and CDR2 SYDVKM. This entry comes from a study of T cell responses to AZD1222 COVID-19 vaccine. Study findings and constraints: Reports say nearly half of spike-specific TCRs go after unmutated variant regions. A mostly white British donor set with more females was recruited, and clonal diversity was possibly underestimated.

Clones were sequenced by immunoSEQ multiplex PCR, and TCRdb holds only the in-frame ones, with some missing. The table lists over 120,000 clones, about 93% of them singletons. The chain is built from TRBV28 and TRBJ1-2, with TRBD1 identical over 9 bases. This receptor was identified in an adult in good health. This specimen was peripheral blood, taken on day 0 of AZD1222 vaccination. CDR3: CASSFIGTGKGYTF. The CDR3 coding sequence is TGTGCCAGCAGTTTTATTGGGACAGGGAAAGGCTACACCTTC.